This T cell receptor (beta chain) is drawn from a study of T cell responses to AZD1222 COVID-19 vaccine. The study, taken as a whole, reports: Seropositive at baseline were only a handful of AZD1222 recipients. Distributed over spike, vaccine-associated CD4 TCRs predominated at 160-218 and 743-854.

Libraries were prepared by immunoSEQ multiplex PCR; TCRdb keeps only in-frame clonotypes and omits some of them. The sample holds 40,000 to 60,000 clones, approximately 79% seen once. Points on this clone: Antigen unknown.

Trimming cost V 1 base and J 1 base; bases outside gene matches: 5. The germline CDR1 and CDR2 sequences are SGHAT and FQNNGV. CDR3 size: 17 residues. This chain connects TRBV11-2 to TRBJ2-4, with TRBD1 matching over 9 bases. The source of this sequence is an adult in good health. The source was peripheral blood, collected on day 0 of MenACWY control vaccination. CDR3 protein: CASSLVGGQGAKNIQYF. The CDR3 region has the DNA TGTGCCAGCAGCTTAGTGGGAGGACAGGGGGCCAAAAACATTCAGTACTTC.